This entry lists 23 T cell receptor beta chains sequenced from one sample in a study of OX40 agonist ivuxolimab in advanced cancers. Repertoires were generated with immunoSEQ multiplex PCR, while TCRdb's copy carries only in-frame clones and drops some. The sample shows some 39,000 clones, about 81% of them seen only once. Source: CD4+ or CD8+ T cells sorted from blood, taken in a trial of the OX40 agonist ivuxolimab. These receptors were collected from an adult with an advanced solid tumor such as melanoma, head and neck, liver or kidney cancer.

This clone has just a few counts. This chain links TRBV20-1 with TRBJ2-3; D possibly corresponds to TRBD2 (5 bases). The CDR3 contains 11 residues. V lost 2 bases, J lost 6 bases, and 6 bases lay in between. Germline V gene lookup returns CDR1 DFQATT and CDR2 SNEGSKA (reference sequence). CDR3 region: CSARTGDTQYF. The CDR3 DNA reads TGCAGTGCTAGAACGGGGGATACGCAGTATTTT.

To note about this clone: A far larger clone lies a single base away; this is likely a read error. The chain uses TRBV4-2 and TRBJ1-5; 8 bases are a match to TRBD1. V trimming: 0 bases; J trimming: 7 bases; junction bases outside the gene matches: 11. Germline lookup yields CDR1 LGHNA and CDR2 YNFKEQ. The CDR3 is made up of 17 amino acids. The CDR3: CASSQDYGTGFGQPQHF. The CDR3 DNA sequence: TGTGCCAGCAGCCAAGATTATGGGACAGGATTCGGGCAGCCCCAGCATTTT.

The genes are TRBV6-5 and TRBJ2-1; TRBD1 aligns across 8 bases. This CDR3 comprises 14 residues. Germline CDR1 is MNHEY and CDR2 is SVGAGI. With 6 bases clipped from V and 5 bases from J, the junction kept 6 bases outside the gene matches. DNA of the CDR3: TGTGCCAGCAGAACACAGGGGGGCCACAATGAGCAGTTCTTC. Its protein is CASRTQGGHNEQFF.

The J gene is TRBJ2-2, the V gene TRBV7-9; 8 bases agree with TRBD1. The CDR3 length is 19 residues. Germline V gene data show CDR1 as SEHNR and CDR2 as FQNEAQ (reference sequence). V lost 0 bases to trimming and J lost 2 bases; unmatched junction nucleotides: 11. The CDR3 protein is CASSLAGDRGATNTGELFF. The CDR3 DNA follows: TGTGCCAGCAGCTTAGCGGGTGACAGGGGCGCAACAAACACCGGGGAGCTGTTTTTT.

This clone has a handful of counts. The chain uses TRBV21-1 and TRBJ2-1; TRBD2, the table's D call, was not compared with the DNA. TRBV21-1 is a listed pseudogene. The CDR3 has 17 residues. The CDR3 DNA is TGTGCCAGCAGCAAAGTCCGGGCTAGCGGGAGGGCCAATGAGCAGTTCTTC. This gives the protein CASSKVRASGRANEQFF.

The count of this clone is one. This chain uses TRBV6-5 with TRBJ1-3, with D possibly being TRBD1 (6 bases). The V gene's germline CDR1 is MNHEY and CDR2 SVGAGI. The CDR3 covers 15 residues. V gave up 6 bases and J gave up 0 bases, with 12 bases separating them. CDR3 sequence reads: CASRRGTSSGNTIYF. In nucleotides, the CDR3 is TGTGCCAGCAGAAGGGGGACATCCTCTGGAAACACCATATATTTT.

This chain joins TRBV29-1 and TRBJ1-5; no clear D gene. The CDR3 loop spans 10 amino acids. The germline V gene has CDR1 SQVTM and CDR2 ANQGSEA. The ends were cut back, 4 bases at V and 6 bases at J, with 4 bases in the middle. CDR3 loop: CSVGGQPQHF. The CDR3 DNA is TGCAGCGTTGGAGGTCAGCCCCAGCATTTT.

This chain links TRBV5-4 with TRBJ1-1, with a possible D match to TRBD1 (6 bases). V dropped 0 bases and J dropped 6 bases, with 12 bases sitting between them. Germline V gives CDR1 SGHNT, CDR2 YYREEE (reference sequence). This CDR3 spans 14 amino acids. This CDR3 is CASSLDRAGPEAFF. CDR3 sequence (DNA): TGTGCCAGCAGCTTGGACAGGGCGGGTCCTGAAGCTTTCTTT.

This chain connects TRBV21-1 to TRBJ1-5. TRBV21-1 constitutes a pseudogene. This CDR3 region has 17 residues. The CDR3 loop is CASSSRLGRGSNQPQHF. CDR3 sequence (DNA): TGTGCCAGCAGCTCACGATTAGGGAGGGGTAGCAATCAGCCCCAGCATTTT.

The chain combines TRBV6-5 with TRBJ1-5; D remains ambiguous. Between the trimmed V and J ends, which lost 5 bases and 2 bases, there was a span of 13 bases. Germline V CDR1 and CDR2: MNHEY, SVGAGI. The CDR3 length is 15 residues. The CDR3 coding sequence is TGTGCCAGCAGTGGTCAAGGCGGCCGCAATCAGCCCCAGCATTTT. It yields the protein CASSGQGGRNQPQHF.

This rearrangement joins TRBV19 to TRBJ1-5, with TRBD1 identical over 8 bases. The V segment lost 3 bases and the J segment 7 bases; nucleotides outside the gene matches: 11. Germline loops: CDR1 LNHDA, CDR2 SQIVND (reference sequence). This CDR3 region has 16 residues. CDR3 amino acids: CASSMVAGGARQPQHF. As DNA, the CDR3 is TGTGCCAGTAGTATGGTTGCAGGGGGCGCCCGGCAGCCCCAGCATTTT.

This clone was counted a single time. The chain carries TRBV27 and TRBJ2-7, with 12 bases aligning to TRBD2. The CDR3 consists of 14 residues. CDR1 MNHEY and CDR2 SMNVEV come from the germline V gene (reference sequence). V was clipped by 5 bases and J by 7 bases; unmatched bases: 6. CDR3 coding DNA: TGTGCCAGCAGTCTAGCGGGAGGGCCTAGTGAGCAGTACTTC. Translation: CASSLAGGPSEQYF.

V and J are TRBV2 and TRBJ2-1, with 7 bases matching TRBD1. The junction had 4 bases not matched to a gene; V was cut back by 6 bases and J by 2 bases. CDR3 length: 14 amino acids. Germline V gene data show CDR1 as SNHLY and CDR2 as FYNNEI. The CDR3 DNA reads TGTGCCAGCAGCGACGGACAGGCCTACAATGAGCAGTTCTTC. Translated: CASSDGQAYNEQFF.

This chain links TRBV5-4 with TRBJ2-2; D is ambiguous. CDR1 and CDR2 (germline): SGHNT, YYREEE (reference sequence). V dropped 0 bases and J dropped 0 bases, with 3 bases sitting between them. This CDR3 comprises 14 residues. CDR3 sequence reads: CASSLAANTGELFF. CDR3 coding DNA: TGTGCCAGCAGCTTGGCTGCGAACACCGGGGAGCTGTTTTTT.

This clone was seen a single time. The rearrangement uses TRBV6-5 and TRBJ2-5; D may match TRBD1 or TRBD2 (5 bases each). V was shortened by 5 bases and J by 2 bases, with 12 bases between the two germline ends. CDR3 length: 14 residues. CDR1 is MNHEY, CDR2 SVGAGI, per germline. The DNA for the CDR3 is TGTGCCAGCAGTCCGGGACGAAAACAAGAGACCCAGTACTTC. The encoded protein is CASSPGRKQETQYF.

The chain carries TRBV5-5 and TRBJ2-7; D call uncertain. Trimming removed 4 bases at V and 6 bases at J, with 14 bases between. The CDR3 has 13 amino acids. Germline CDR1 SGHKS, CDR2 YYEKEE (reference sequence). CDR3 nucleotide sequence: TGTGCCAGCAGCCCAAGTTCCTCTGGCGAGCAGTACTTC. Its protein product is CASSPSSSGEQYF.

This clone has a handful of counts. This chain links TRBV15 with TRBJ2-7, with TRBD2 identical over 9 bases. The germline gives CDR1 LNHNV, CDR2 YYDKDF (reference sequence). The length of the CDR3 is 16 residues. With V trimmed by 2 bases and J by 7 bases, 12 bases remained unmatched. The chain's CDR3 is CATSRPVSGSKEEQYF. CDR3 sequence (DNA): TGTGCCACCAGCAGACCAGTTAGCGGGAGTAAGGAAGAGCAGTACTTC.

This clone occurred a few times. The chain joins TRBV18 to TRBJ2-7; 11 nucleotides align to TRBD2. The CDR3 contains 14 residues. The V gene's germline CDR1 is KGHSH and CDR2 LQKENI. V shed 3 bases and J 2 bases; nucleotides not matched to a gene: 0. The CDR3 protein is CASSPGLAAYEQYF. CDR3 sequence (DNA): TGTGCCAGCTCACCGGGACTAGCGGCCTACGAGCAGTACTTC.

The chain links TRBV5-1 to TRBJ1-3, with 7 bases identical to TRBD1. The CDR3 loop spans 14 amino acids. V trimming: 3 bases; J trimming: 2 bases; junction bases outside the gene matches: 2. The V gene's germline CDR1 is SGHRS and CDR2 YFSETQ. The CDR3 loop is CASSSTGPGNTIYF. The CDR3 coding sequence is TGCGCCAGCAGCTCGACAGGGCCTGGAAACACCATATATTTT. The variable domain in full, with the rest retrieved from reference TRBV5-1 and TRBJ1-3, is KAGVTQTPRYLIKTRGQQVTLSCSPISGHRSVSWYQQTPGQGLQFLFEYFSETQRNKGNFPGRFSGRQFSNSRSEMNVSTLELGDSALYLCASSSTGPGNTIYFGEGSWLTVV.

This sequence joins TRBV11-2 and TRBJ1-3; D uncertain. The CDR3 loop spans 15 amino acids. The germline V gene encodes CDR1 SGHAT and CDR2 FQNNGV. Trimming removed 1 base from V and 3 bases from J, with 10 bases in between. CDR3 DNA: TGTGCCAGCAGCTTAGTGAGCCAGATTGGAAACACCATATATTTT. Its protein is CASSLVSQIGNTIYF.

The chain links TRBV4-1 to TRBJ2-7; 8 nucleotides match TRBD1. With 0 bases clipped from V and 7 bases from J, the junction kept 11 bases outside the gene matches. Looked up from germline, CDR1 is MGHRA and CDR2 is YSYEKL. The CDR3 is made up of 16 amino acids. This CDR3 reads CASSQERNRGAAEQYF. The DNA for the CDR3 is TGCGCCAGCAGCCAAGAGAGGAACAGGGGGGCGGCTGAGCAGTACTTC.

In its sample, this clone was seen once. The chain joins TRBV5-5 to TRBJ2-3; 12 bases map to TRBD2. V gave up 4 bases and J gave up 3 bases; unmatched junction bases: 3. Germline CDR1 reads SGHKS; CDR2 reads YYEKEE (reference sequence). This CDR3 is 15 amino acids long. The CDR3 sequence is CASSVLAGGTDTQYF. CDR3 DNA sequence: TGTGCCAGCAGCGTCCTAGCGGGAGGGACAGATACGCAGTATTTT.

This clone was detected a few times. The chain combines TRBV30 with TRBJ2-7; unclear D gene. Germline CDR1 reads GTSNPN; CDR2 reads SVGIG (reference sequence). There are 14 residues in the CDR3. Trimming stripped 1 base from V and 3 bases from J, with 13 bases between. CDR3 region: CAWSEPYGDYEQYF. For the CDR3, the DNA is TGTGCCTGGAGTGAGCCCTATGGAGACTACGAGCAGTACTTC.